The 20 T cell receptor beta chains below were found in one sample sequenced in a study of siplizumab effects on memory and regulatory T cells. Method: immunoSEQ multiplex PCR; TCRdb's copy keeps in-frame clones and lacks some. Of around 100,000 clones listed, approximately 95% are singletons. The material sequenced was non-Treg CD4+ T cells sorted from blood. The receptors derive from a human donor in good health.

The chain carries TRBV30 and TRBJ1-3, with TRBD1 matching over 9 bases. The germline CDR1 and CDR2 sequences are GTSNPN and SVGIG (reference sequence). The CDR3 covers 16 residues. The V gene end was trimmed by 1 base and the J gene end by 3 bases; junction bases not matched to a gene: 7. The CDR3 sequence: CAWSAPGQGGGNTIYF. In DNA form, the CDR3 reads TGTGCCTGGAGTGCCCCGGGACAGGGTGGTGGAAACACCATATATTTT.

Written as DNA, the CDR3 is TGTGCCAGCAGTGAGAACGGGACCCCCGGGAATGAGCAGTTCTTC. This translates into CASSENGTPGNEQFF. The J gene is TRBJ2-1, the V gene TRBV2; D tentatively fits TRBD1 or TRBD2 (5 bases each). This CDR3 is 15 amino acids long. V was clipped by 3 bases and J by 7 bases, with 16 bases between them. Germline lookup yields CDR1 SNHLY and CDR2 FYNNEI.

This sequence joins TRBV6-1 and TRBJ2-5; the D gene is possibly TRBD1 (6 bases). Matching the DNA end better, TRBJ2-7 makes the J call doubtful. The CDR3 covers 16 residues. Per germline, CDR1 MNHNS and CDR2 SASEGT. The CDR3 coding sequence is TGTGCCAGCAGTGACCCCGGGACACCGTACTCCTACGAGCAGTACTTC. Its translation: CASSDPGTPYSYEQYF.

This chain joins TRBV2 and TRBJ2-2; 10 positions match TRBD1. The ends lost 7 bases at V and 5 bases at J; junction bases unmatched: 4. The CDR3 covers 14 residues. CDR1 is SNHLY and CDR2 is FYNNEI in the germline V gene. The chain's CDR3 is CASTWGQGTGELFF. The CDR3 DNA reads as TGTGCCAGCACCTGGGGACAGGGGACCGGGGAGCTGTTTTTT.

This clone was detected once. This chain connects TRBV2 to TRBJ2-5, with D perhaps TRBD2 (5 bases). The V and J ends lost 6 bases and 7 bases respectively, with 21 bases between them. Germline V gene data show CDR1 as SNHLY and CDR2 as FYNNEI. The CDR3 extends over 15 amino acids. The CDR3 nucleotides read TGTGCCAGCAGAATTGCACAGCTAGCTCAACCGACCCAGTACTTC. It is translated as CASRIAQLAQPTQYF.

CDR3 DNA sequence: TGTGCCAGCAGCTTACGGACCCAGGGATCTCAAGCTTTCTTT. It is translated as CASSLRTQGSQAFF. J is TRBJ1-1 and V is TRBV7-9; perhaps TRBD1 as D (5 bases). The V end lost 2 bases, the J end lost 9 bases, and 16 bases lay between the germline ends. This CDR3 is 14 amino acids long. The germline V gene encodes CDR1 SEHNR and CDR2 FQNEAQ (reference sequence).

This rearrangement joins TRBV2 to TRBJ1-3; tentatively, D is TRBD1 (5 bases). Trimming shortened V by 4 bases and J by 0 bases, and 13 bases separated the two germline ends. CDR1 SNHLY and CDR2 FYNNEI come from the germline V gene. The CDR3 totals 16 residues. The DNA of the CDR3 is TGTGCCAGCAGTGTTATACTGACAGACTCTGGAAACACCATATATTTT. Protein: CASSVILTDSGNTIYF.

CDR3 in amino acids: CAISDPDLQFF. CDR3 nucleotides: TGTGCCATCAGTGACCCGGATCTTCAGTTCTTC. This chain joins TRBV10-3 and TRBJ2-1; no clear D. The ends were cut back, 3 bases at V and 13 bases at J, with 10 bases in the middle. The CDR3 length is 11 residues. Germline CDR1 and CDR2: ENHRY and SYGVKD.

J is TRBJ2-1 and V is TRBV21-1. TRBV21-1 is a pseudogene. CDR3 size: 17 residues. The CDR3 spells CASSKDRQGRPYNEQFF. DNA for the CDR3: TGTGCCAGCAGCAAAGATCGCCAGGGACGGCCCTACAATGAGCAGTTCTTC.

This clone was seen a single time. This chain joins TRBV19 and TRBJ2-1, with TRBD2 matching over 12 bases. V was clipped by 3 bases and J by 8 bases; unmatched bases: 14. CDR3 length: 18 amino acids. The V gene's germline CDR1 is LNHDA and CDR2 SQIVND (reference sequence). The CDR3 region has the DNA TGTGCCAGTAGTATCACCATTTTCGGACTAGCGGGAACCGATGAGCAGTTCTTC. Its protein product is CASSITIFGLAGTDEQFF.

The V gene is TRBV5-1, the J gene TRBJ2-7, with a weak D call TRBD2 (7 bases). V was pared by 4 bases and J by 4 bases, with 15 bases between. The CDR3 has 14 amino acids. Germline V gene sequence: CDR1 SGHRS, CDR2 YFSETQ. The DNA for the CDR3 is TGCGCCAGCAGCCAGGGGACTACACCTTACGAGCAGTACTTC. It is translated as CASSQGTTPYEQYF.

V gene TRBV7-9 combines with J gene TRBJ2-2; no firm D call. Germline loops: CDR1 SEHNR, CDR2 FQNEAQ (reference sequence). V dropped 7 bases and J dropped 0 bases, with 12 bases sitting between them. The CDR3 consists of 15 residues. The CDR3 bases are TGTGCCAGCAACCCCCCTGCGACGAACACCGGGGAGCTGTTTTTT. Translated, it gives CASNPPATNTGELFF.

The chain is built from TRBV7-8 and TRBJ2-7; 8 bases align to TRBD1. The CDR3 consists of 15 residues. The germline CDR1 and CDR2 sequences are SGHVS and FQNEAQ. V lost 5 bases to trimming and J lost 7 bases; unmatched junction nucleotides: 13. CDR3 amino acids: CASSISWDRRVEQYF. The CDR3, as DNA: TGTGCCAGCAGCATATCATGGGACAGGCGGGTGGAGCAGTACTTC. The variable domain in full, completed from reference TRBV7-8 and TRBJ2-7, reads GAGVSQSPRYKVAKRGQDVALRCDPISGHVSLFWYQQALGQGPEFLTYFQNEAQLDKSGLPSDRFFAERPEGSVSTLKIQRTQQEDSAVYLCASSISWDRRVEQYFGPGTRLTVT.

This chain joins TRBV15 and TRBJ2-7, with 11 bases fitting TRBD1. The CDR3 covers 15 residues. Germline V gene sequence: CDR1 LNHNV, CDR2 YYDKDF (reference sequence). V dropped 3 bases and J dropped 6; count of bases not matched to a gene: 7. The DNA of the CDR3 is TGTGCCACCAGCAGGTCCGGGACAGGGGGTAGCGAGCAGTACTTC. Protein sequence: CATSRSGTGGSEQYF.

The CDR3 sequence is CASSLGVAGTTNEKLFF. The CDR3 DNA reads as TGTGCCAGCAGCTTAGGAGTTGCTGGTACAACTAATGAAAAACTGTTTTTT. V gene TRBV7-9 combines with J gene TRBJ1-4; D is uncertain. The CDR3 consists of 17 residues. CDR1 is SEHNR, CDR2 FQNEAQ, per germline (reference sequence). Trimming took 1 base from V and 0 from J, leaving 12 bases between them.

V usage is TRBV7-3 and J usage is TRBJ2-3; tentatively, D is TRBD2 (6 bases). Per the germline V gene, CDR1 is SGHTA and CDR2 is FQGTGA. This CDR3 has 14 amino acids. The germline V and J ends were trimmed by 2 bases and 4 bases, with 10 bases remaining between them. CDR3 coding DNA: TGTGCCAGCAGCTTAGGAGGGAACTCAGATACGCAGTATTTT. Its translation: CASSLGGNSDTQYF.

The chain has TRBV6-5 and TRBJ2-1; TRBD2 agrees at 7 bases. Trimming removed 5 bases from V and 6 bases from J; junction bases left unmatched: 4. The CDR3 sequence is 13 residues long. Germline V CDR1 and CDR2: MNHEY, SVGAGI. The CDR3 coding sequence is TGTGCCAGCAGTCGCGGGAGAACCAATGAGCAGTTCTTC. Encoded protein: CASSRGRTNEQFF.

The chain has TRBV4-1 and TRBJ2-3, with D perhaps TRBD2 (6 bases). V lost 4 bases to trimming and J lost 3 bases, with 11 bases between them. Per germline, CDR1 MGHRA and CDR2 YSYEKL. The CDR3 spans 14 residues. CDR3 coding DNA: TGCGCCAGCAGCCCCTTGGGGGGTACAGATACGCAGTATTTT. Translating it yields CASSPLGGTDTQYF.

This rearrangement joins TRBV30 to TRBJ1-5, with a weak D call TRBD1 (6 bases). The germline V gene has CDR1 GTSNPN and CDR2 SVGIG (reference sequence). Trimming shortened V by 0 bases and J by 0 bases, and 9 bases separated the two germline ends. This CDR3 has 15 amino acids. DNA for the CDR3: TGTGCCTGGAGTGTAGGGGGACATAGCAATCAGCCCCAGCATTTT. Residues: CAWSVGGHSNQPQHF.

This chain uses TRBV10-3 with TRBJ2-2, with TRBD2 identical over 11 bases. Looked up from germline, CDR1 is ENHRY and CDR2 is SYGVKD. Unmatched junction bases numbered 5, after V lost 4 bases and J lost 7 bases. This CDR3 spans 15 amino acids. The CDR3 bases are TGTGCCATCAGTGTAGCGGGGGGGCTGGTCGGGGAGCTGTTTTTT. Its translation is CAISVAGGLVGELFF.